This T cell receptor (beta chain) was identified in a study of cytomegalovirus exposure and HLA in healthy donors. TCRdb's copy holds only in-frame clones and misses some; the assay was immunoSEQ multiplex PCR. Seen here are tens of thousands of clones, around 96% observed once, and the top ten hold 1.4%. V dropped 5 bases and J dropped 0 bases, with 12 bases sitting between them. CDR1 SEHNR and CDR2 FQNEAQ come from the germline V gene (reference sequence). There are 15 residues in the CDR3. The chain carries TRBV7-9 and TRBJ2-3; a possible D gene is TRBD2 (6 bases). This sequence originates from a man aged 18 to 29 in good health and CMV-seropositive. The specimen sequenced was PBMCs. As DNA, the CDR3 is TGTGCCAGCAGCGGACGGGACTTCAGCACAGATACGCAGTATTTT. Its translation: CASSGRDFSTDTQYF. Based on the CDR3 plus reference TRBV7-9 and TRBJ2-3, the full variable domain is DTGVSQNPRHKITKRGQNVTFRCDPISEHNRLYWYRQTLGQGPEFLTYFQNEAQLEKSRLLSDRFSAERPKGSFSTLEIQRTEQGDSAMYLCASSGRDFSTDTQYFGPGTRLTVL.